Below, one T cell receptor beta chain is given with its context. The method was immunoSEQ multiplex PCR; TCRdb's version includes in-frame clones alone and lacks a portion of them. The sample contains approximately 12,000 clones, 73% of which appear only once. This sample is part of a study of blood T cell repertoires in COVID-19. For the study at large: PBMCs, B-cell-depleted T cells, or T cells provided the cDNA or gDNA that made up the material.

Trimming cost V 4 bases and J 0 bases, with 12 bases left between them. CDR1 and CDR2 (germline): SGDLS, YYNGEE. The CDR3 has 15 residues. The specimen sequenced was peripheral blood. The V gene is TRBV9, the J gene TRBJ2-3; D is possibly TRBD2 (6 bases). The source is a human donor in a cohort sampled during active COVID-19. The CDR3 DNA reads as TGTGCCAGCAGCTTCGGGACTCCTAGCACAGATACGCAGTATTTT. Translation: CASSFGTPSTDTQYF.